These 27 T cell receptor beta chains were sequenced from one sample in a study of blood T cell repertoires in COVID-19. The method was immunoSEQ multiplex PCR; TCRdb's version includes in-frame clones alone and lacks a portion of them. The sample contains over 150,000 clones, around 86% of which appear only once. Sequencing input: peripheral blood. The receptor source for this set is a woman aged 70-85 years with COVID-19, enrolled during active disease.

The chain uses TRBV5-1 and TRBJ2-3, with D perhaps matching TRBD2 (5 bases). Trimming pared 4 bases from V and 9 bases from J, leaving 24 bases between. The germline V gene has CDR1 SGHRS and CDR2 YFSETQ. The CDR3 is made up of 16 amino acids. The chain's CDR3 is CASSLGYETSYGTQYF. CDR3 bases: TGCGCCAGCAGCCTAGGGTATGAAACTAGTTATGGAACGCAGTATTTT.

J is TRBJ1-1 and V is TRBV18; TRBD1 might be the D (6 bases). Trimming shortened V by 3 bases and J by 0 bases, and 11 bases separated the two germline ends. Germline CDR1 reads KGHSH; CDR2 reads LQKENI. CDR3 length: 15 residues. CDR3 sequence: CASSPLGQMNTEAFF. For the CDR3, the DNA is TGTGCCAGCTCACCCCTCGGACAGATGAACACTGAAGCTTTCTTT.

The J gene is TRBJ1-1, the V gene TRBV18; TRBD1 might be the D (6 bases). This CDR3 comprises 14 residues. Trimming stripped 8 bases from V and 1 base from J, with 14 bases between. Germline V lookup: CDR1 KGHSH, CDR2 LQKENI. The CDR3 protein is CASHGGPPNTEAFF. Here the CDR3 DNA reads TGTGCCAGCCACGGGGGGCCTCCGAACACTGAAGCTTTCTTT.

This chain joins TRBV7-3 and TRBJ2-3; 7 nucleotides agree with TRBD2. Germline V gene lookup returns CDR1 SGHTA and CDR2 FQGTGA. The trim removed 5 bases at V and 0 bases at J, leaving 5 bases unmatched. The CDR3 contains 15 residues. The CDR3 coding sequence is TGTGCCAGCAGCCGAGCGGGGATGAGCACAGATACGCAGTATTTT. As protein: CASSRAGMSTDTQYF.

In its sample, this clone was seen a few times. This chain uses TRBV11-2 with TRBJ2-1, with 7 nucleotides matching TRBD2. Trimming took 5 bases from V and 1 from J; bases not matched to a gene: 5. Germline assignment: CDR1 SGHAT and CDR2 FQNNGV. The CDR3 spans 15 residues. The CDR3 loop is CASSPSGQSYNEQFF. CDR3 nucleotides: TGTGCCAGCAGCCCTAGCGGCCAATCCTACAATGAGCAGTTCTTC.

The gene calls are TRBV16 and TRBJ1-5, with 7 bases identical to TRBD1. V shed 6 bases and J 6 bases; nucleotides not matched to a gene: 8. In germline, CDR1 is KGHSY, CDR2 FQNENV. The CDR3 spans 14 residues. CDR3 DNA: TGTGCCAGCAGGGATGGAGGGGGCCCTCAGCCCCAGCATTTT. Its protein product is CASRDGGGPQPQHF.

This chain connects TRBV6-5 to TRBJ1-2; D may be TRBD1 (5 bases). The CDR3 length is 15 residues. V lost 0 bases, J lost 5 bases, and 13 bases lay in between. Germline values: CDR1 MNHEY, CDR2 SVGAGI. The DNA for the CDR3 is TGTGCCAGCAGTTACTCCACGCGGGGGGGATATGGCTACACCTTC. Translated: CASSYSTRGGYGYTF.

The chain recombines TRBV28 with TRBJ1-4; D not certain. Trimming removed 4 bases at V and 5 bases at J, with 17 bases between. Germline CDR1 reads MDHEN; CDR2 reads SYDVKM. This CDR3 spans 16 amino acids. CDR3 coding DNA: TGTGCCAGCAGTTCGACCCTAGGAGCATTCAATGAAAAACTGTTTTTT. It codes for CASSSTLGAFNEKLFF.

This chain uses TRBV19 with TRBJ1-1; 9 bases agree with TRBD1. The CDR3 runs 19 residues. The ends lost 4 bases at V and 6 bases at J; junction bases unmatched: 21. Germline V gives CDR1 LNHDA, CDR2 SQIVND (reference sequence). The CDR3 is CASSTTMRPGQGMVAEAFF. The CDR3 coding sequence is TGTGCCAGTAGTACGACAATGAGACCGGGACAGGGTATGGTAGCTGAAGCTTTCTTT.

J is TRBJ1-4 and V is TRBV7-6; D possibly corresponds to TRBD1 (5 bases). V was trimmed by 1 base and J by 7 bases, leaving 10 bases between them. Germline V gene data show CDR1 as SGHVS and CDR2 as FNYEAQ. This CDR3 has 14 residues. CDR3 sequence reads: CASSLESRGEKLFF. The CDR3 nucleotides are TGTGCCAGCAGCTTAGAGTCTAGGGGTGAAAAACTGTTTTTT.

J is TRBJ2-3 and V is TRBV5-6; perhaps TRBD1 as D (5 bases). The CDR3 covers 13 residues. CDR1 and CDR2 (germline): SGHDT, YYEEEE. Between the trimmed V and J ends, which lost 4 bases and 7 bases, there was a span of 13 bases. The CDR3 is CASSLQEQYTQYF. CDR3 DNA sequence: TGTGCCAGCAGCCTACAGGAGCAATATACGCAGTATTTT.

The chain recombines TRBV6-2 or TRBV6-3 with TRBJ2-5, with a tentative D call TRBD2 (6 bases). V gave up 2 bases and J gave up 2 bases, with 6 bases separating them. CDR1 and CDR2 from the germline V gene are MNHEY and SVGEGT. The CDR3 spans 13 residues. CDR3 sequence reads: CASSYGGQETQYF. CDR3 coding DNA: TGTGCCAGCAGTTACGGGGGGCAAGAGACCCAGTACTTC.

This chain joins TRBV11-2 and TRBJ1-2, with D possibly being TRBD1 (6 bases). Trimming removed 6 bases from V and 12 bases from J, with 20 bases in between. The V gene's germline CDR1 is SGHAT and CDR2 FQNNGV. The CDR3 consists of 13 residues. The CDR3 is CASSSLRGLADTF. For the CDR3, the DNA is TGTGCCAGCAGTTCACTCAGGGGCCTCGCGGACACCTTC.

The chain has TRBV19 and TRBJ1-4, with 7 bases identical to TRBD1. Per germline, CDR1 LNHDA and CDR2 SQIVND (reference sequence). Losses at the gene ends were 4 bases for V and 5 bases for J; bases not matched to a gene: 7. The CDR3 runs 15 residues. Here the CDR3 reads CASSKTGIVNEKLFF. Written as DNA, the CDR3 is TGTGCCAGTAGTAAGACAGGGATCGTAAATGAAAAACTGTTTTTT.

The chain carries TRBV28 and TRBJ2-7; possible D gene TRBD1, 6 bases. CDR1 is MDHEN, CDR2 SYDVKM, per germline. The CDR3 extends over 13 amino acids. The ends were cut back, 6 bases at V and 6 bases at J, with 15 bases in the middle. The CDR3 DNA is TGTGCCAGCAGGTTGGGGGCGATTCGCGAGCAGTACTTC. Encoded protein: CASRLGAIREQYF.

The genes are TRBV28 and TRBJ1-4; 7 nucleotides align to TRBD1. Germline V lookup: CDR1 MDHEN, CDR2 SYDVKM. Trimming at V came to 6 bases and at J to 8 bases, leaving 9 bases not matched to a gene. The CDR3 contains 14 residues. CDR3 loop: CASSLRDRREKLFF. CDR3 sequence (DNA): TGTGCCAGCAGCCTCCGGGACAGACGGGAAAAACTGTTTTTT.

This chain uses TRBV11-1 with TRBJ2-5; 10 bases align to TRBD2. J was trimmed by 3 bases and V by 6 bases; bases with no gene match: 10. This CDR3 has 16 residues. Germline V gene sequence: CDR1 SGHAT, CDR2 FQDESV (reference sequence). This CDR3 reads CASRAATGLAEETQYF. DNA of the CDR3: TGTGCCAGCAGGGCTGCGACAGGACTAGCGGAAGAGACCCAGTACTTC.

The chain is built from TRBV7-9 and TRBJ1-3, with 7 bases matching TRBD1. Losses at the gene ends were 7 bases for V and 3 bases for J; bases not matched to a gene: 9. Per germline, CDR1 SEHNR and CDR2 FQNEAQ (reference sequence). The length of the CDR3 is 15 residues. The CDR3 region has the DNA TGTGCCAGCAACCCGGACAGGCTCAATGGAAACACCATATATTTT. Its protein is CASNPDRLNGNTIYF.

The rearrangement links TRBV27 to TRBJ2-1, with TRBD2 matching over 11 bases. This CDR3 has 15 amino acids. V dropped 2 bases and J dropped 4; count of bases not matched to a gene: 1. Germline V gene data show CDR1 as MNHEY and CDR2 as SMNVEV (reference sequence). The CDR3 coding sequence is TGTGCCAGCAGTTTAGGGACTAGCGGATACAATGAGCAGTTCTTC. Encoded protein: CASSLGTSGYNEQFF.

V and J are TRBV7-9 and TRBJ1-4; D not resolved. The V and J ends lost 3 bases and 8 bases respectively, with 10 bases between them. This CDR3 comprises 13 residues. Germline V gene data show CDR1 as SEHNR and CDR2 as FQNEAQ (reference sequence). This CDR3 reads CASSFGVGEKLFF. The DNA of the CDR3 is TGTGCCAGCAGCTTCGGGGTGGGAGAAAAACTGTTTTTT.

The gene calls are TRBV7-2 and TRBJ2-2; D call uncertain. Between the trimmed V and J ends, which lost 2 bases and 3 bases, there was a span of 10 bases. The CDR3 consists of 15 residues. In germline, CDR1 is SGHTA, CDR2 FQGNSA. CDR3 nucleotides: TGTGCCAGCAGCTTACGGGTTGGAGACACCGGGGAGCTGTTTTTT. Its translation is CASSLRVGDTGELFF.

This clone was seen once. V gene TRBV6-5 combines with J gene TRBJ2-3; D may be TRBD2 (6 bases). Germline assignment: CDR1 MNHEY and CDR2 SVGAGI. The CDR3 length is 13 residues. V lost 7 bases, J lost 4 bases, and 12 bases lay in between. As DNA, the CDR3 is TGTGCCAGCACCGGGGGAGAGGCAGATACGCAGTATTTT. This gives the protein CASTGGEADTQYF.

This clone has more than one count but fewer than ten. This sequence joins TRBV12-3 or TRBV12-4 and TRBJ1-5; weak D call: TRBD1 (5 bases). The CDR3 contains 13 residues. V gave up 3 bases and J gave up 5 bases, with 8 bases separating them. Here the CDR3 DNA reads TGTGCCAGCAGTTTCCAGGGTGATCAGCCCCAGCATTTT. As protein: CASSFQGDQPQHF.

The CDR3 DNA reads TGTGCCACCAGTGAGCGAGCCGGGACTAGAAGTTACGAGCAGTACTTC. Amino acid sequence: CATSERAGTRSYEQYF. J is TRBJ2-7 and V is TRBV24-1; 8 nucleotides match TRBD2. J was trimmed by 4 bases and V by 4 bases; bases with no gene match: 11. The CDR3 runs to 16 residues. In germline, CDR1 is KGHDR, CDR2 SFDVKD.

The rearrangement links TRBV6-5 to TRBJ1-6; weak D call: TRBD1 (6 bases). V shed 3 bases and J shed 7 bases, with 13 bases lying between them. CDR1 is MNHEY and CDR2 is SVGAGI in the germline V gene. This CDR3 has 15 residues. The CDR3 loop is CASSYLDSTNSPLHF. The CDR3 nucleotides are TGTGCCAGCAGTTATTTGGACAGCACCAATTCACCCCTCCACTTT.

DNA for the CDR3: TGTGCCAGCAGTTACGTACAGGTAGATCAGCCCCAGCATTTT. Translating it yields CASSYVQVDQPQHF. This rearrangement joins TRBV6-2 or TRBV6-3 to TRBJ1-5, with D possibly being TRBD1 (5 bases). The V gene lost 2 bases and the J gene lost 5 bases, with 10 bases spanning the gap. The CDR3 consists of 14 residues. Germline CDR1 MNHEY, CDR2 SVGEGT.

This rearrangement joins TRBV6-2 or TRBV6-3 to TRBJ1-1; 7 bases match TRBD1. Unmatched junction bases numbered 10, after V lost 5 bases and J lost 1 base. The CDR3 totals 16 residues. From germline, CDR1 is MNHEY and CDR2 SVGEGT. The CDR3, as DNA: TGTGCCAGCAGTCACGTACCGACAGGGTCGAACACTGAAGCTTTCTTT. Translation: CASSHVPTGSNTEAFF.